This T cell receptor beta chain was recovered during a study of blood T cell repertoires in COVID-19. Clones were sequenced by immunoSEQ multiplex PCR, and TCRdb holds only the in-frame ones, with some missing. The table has 240,000 or so clones, roughly nine tenths seen once. This receptor was taken from a man in his fifties or sixties with acute or convalescent COVID-19. Sequencing was carried out using peripheral blood.

The CDR3 protein is CASSSGSYNEQFF. CDR3 DNA: TGTGCCAGCTCTAGCGGATCCTACAATGAGCAGTTCTTC. This chain joins TRBV7-9 and TRBJ2-1, with 7 bases matching TRBD2. The germline V gene has CDR1 SEHNR and CDR2 FQNEAQ (reference sequence). The CDR3 contains 13 residues. Trimming at V came to 8 bases and at J to 1 base, leaving 2 bases not matched to a gene.